Included here is one TCR beta chain sequence, with context. This record comes from a study of blood T cell repertoires in COVID-19. Study information: Italy, Spain and the United States were the sources of the convalescent and acute COVID-19 samples. PBMCs, B-cell-depleted T cells, or T cells provided the cDNA or gDNA that made up the material.

V was cut by 3 bases and J by 0 bases, with 11 bases left in between. The CDR3 has 15 residues. Germline CDR1 reads ENHRY; CDR2 reads SYGVKD. Authors' processing steps: Scientists estimated how many nucleated cells there were by amplifying reference gene primers. The data were produced by immunoSEQ multiplex PCR, yet TCRdb's version contains in-frame clones alone and is incomplete. V and J calls and clone size are given by that table; D and trimming were obtained from the DNA. The repertoire includes approximately 130,000 clones, around three quarters of them detected once, and about 2.2% sits in the top ten.

This clonotype originated in a woman between 65 and 79 years old with acute or convalescent COVID-19. The chain carries TRBV10-3 and TRBJ1-2; D not certain. Sequenced: peripheral blood. The CDR3 protein is CAISDSGLANYGYTF. The CDR3 region has the DNA TGTGCCATCAGTGACTCTGGTTTAGCTAACTATGGCTACACCTTC.